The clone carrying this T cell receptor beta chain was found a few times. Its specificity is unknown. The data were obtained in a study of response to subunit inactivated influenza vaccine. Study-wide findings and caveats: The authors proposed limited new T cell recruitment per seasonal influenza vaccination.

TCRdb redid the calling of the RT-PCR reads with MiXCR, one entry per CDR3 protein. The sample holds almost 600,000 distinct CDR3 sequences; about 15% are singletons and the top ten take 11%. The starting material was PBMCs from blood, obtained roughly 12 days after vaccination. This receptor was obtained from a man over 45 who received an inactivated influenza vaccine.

The CDR3 DNA follows: TGTGCCAGCAGCTTGCTTCGGGAGGTGACAGATACGCAGTATTTT. Its translation is CASSLLREVTDTQYF. V gene TRBV5-8 combines with J gene TRBJ2-3; 7 bases fit TRBD2. The V gene end was trimmed by 1 base and the J gene end by 3 bases; junction bases not matched to a gene: 5. Germline assignment: CDR1 SGHTS and CDR2 YDEGEE. There are 15 residues in the CDR3.